This TCR beta chain was observed in a study of T cell responses to AZD1222 COVID-19 vaccine. Study outcomes and limitations: Regions 160-218 and 743-854 dominated among vaccine-associated CD4 TCRs spanning spike.

In its sample, this clone was seen once. The antigen is not known. Method: immunoSEQ multiplex PCR; TCRdb's copy keeps in-frame clones and lacks some. Of approximately 160,000 clones listed, less than 95% are singletons. Germline CDR1 DFQATT, CDR2 SNEGSKA (reference sequence). V gave up 3 bases and J gave up 2 bases, with 10 bases separating them. CDR3 length: 13 residues. The J gene is TRBJ2-5, the V gene TRBV20-1; TRBD1 is a possible D gene (6 bases). The sample consisted of peripheral blood, taken on day 0 of AZD1222 vaccination. This sequence was found in an adult in good health. The CDR3 region is CSASRQVQETQYF. The CDR3 DNA sequence: TGCAGTGCTAGTAGACAGGTACAAGAGACCCAGTACTTC.